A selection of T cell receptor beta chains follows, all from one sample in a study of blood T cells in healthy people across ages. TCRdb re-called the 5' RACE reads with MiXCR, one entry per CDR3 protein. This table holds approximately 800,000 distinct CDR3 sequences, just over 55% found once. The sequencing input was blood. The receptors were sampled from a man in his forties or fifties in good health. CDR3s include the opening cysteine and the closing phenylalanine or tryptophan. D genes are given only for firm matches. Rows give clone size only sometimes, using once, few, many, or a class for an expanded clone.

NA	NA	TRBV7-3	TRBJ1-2	CASSPSGGVAYGYTF	TGTGCCAGCAGCCCAAGCGGTGGGGTAGCCTATGGCTACACCTTC
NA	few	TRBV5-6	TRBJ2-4	CASSWDSRGFTTKNIQYF	TGTGCCAGCAGCTGGGACTCCCGGGGGTTTACCACCAAAAACATTCAGTACTTC
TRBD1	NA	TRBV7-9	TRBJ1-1	CASSEGQLSMNTEAFF	TGTGCCAGCAGCGAGGGACAGCTATCCATGAACACTGAAGCTTTCTTT
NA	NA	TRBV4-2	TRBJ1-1	CASSQEVLRNTEAFF	TGTGCCAGCAGCCAAGAGGTTTTACGAAACACTGAAGCTTTCTTT
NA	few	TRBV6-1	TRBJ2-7	CASSVPWAYEQYF	TGTGCCAGCAGTGTCCCTTGGGCGTACGAGCAGTACTTC
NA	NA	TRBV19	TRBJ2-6	CASSPGGGSGANVLTF	TGTGCCAGTAGTCCCGGCGGAGGGTCTGGGGCCAACGTCCTGACTTTC
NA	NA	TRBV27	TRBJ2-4	CASSLRFSKNIQYF	TGTGCCAGCAGTTTAAGGTTCTCCAAAAACATTCAGTACTTC
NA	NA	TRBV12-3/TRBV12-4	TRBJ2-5	CASSLVQGRQTQYF	TGTGCCAGCAGTTTAGTTCAGGGTAGACAGACCCAGTACTTC
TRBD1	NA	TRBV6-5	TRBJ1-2	CASSLQGETWGYTF	TGTGCCAGCAGTTTACAGGGGGAAACTTGGGGCTACACCTTC
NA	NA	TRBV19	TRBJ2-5	CASSANQKETQYF	TGTGCCAGTAGTGCCAACCAGAAAGAGACCCAGTACTTC
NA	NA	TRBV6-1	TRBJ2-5	CASSEGTLQETQYF	TGTGCCAGCAGTGAAGGTACCCTTCAAGAGACCCAGTACTTC
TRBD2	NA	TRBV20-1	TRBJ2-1	CSARRRGSEQFF	TGCAGTGCTAGGCGTCGCGGGAGTGAGCAGTTCTTC
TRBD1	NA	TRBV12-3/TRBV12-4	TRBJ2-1	CASSSLTGTGGCEQFF	TGTGCCAGCAGCTCCTTAACCGGGACAGGGGGGTGTGAGCAGTTCTTC
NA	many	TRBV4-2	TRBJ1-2	CASSQGIGDYGYTF	TGTGCCAGCAGCCAAGGGATCGGTGACTATGGCTACACCTTC
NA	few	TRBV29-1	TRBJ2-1	CSVEAGTTSSYNEQFF	TGCAGCGTTGAGGCCGGGACAACGAGCTCCTACAATGAGCAGTTCTTC
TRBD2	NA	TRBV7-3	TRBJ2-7	CASSPTSGGSFNEQYF	TGTGCCAGCAGCCCAACTAGCGGGGGGTCCTTTAATGAGCAGTACTTC
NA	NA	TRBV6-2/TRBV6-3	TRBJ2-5	CASSYSKGVLRETQYF	TGTGCCAGCAGTTACTCGAAGGGCGTCTTGAGGGAGACCCAGTACTTC
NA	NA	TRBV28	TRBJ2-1	CASTNGNEQFF	TGTGCCAGCACTAACGGCAATGAGCAGTTCTTC
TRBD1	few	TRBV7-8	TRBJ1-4	CASSLISGTGVTNEKLFF	TGTGCCAGCAGCCTTATCTCCGGGACAGGAGTTACTAATGAAAAACTGTTTTTT
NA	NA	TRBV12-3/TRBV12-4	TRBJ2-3	CATRPTTDTQYF	TGTGCCACCAGGCCTACCACAGATACGCAGTATTTT
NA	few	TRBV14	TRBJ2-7	CASSQKLVSYEQYF	TGTGCCAGCAGCCAAAAACTAGTTTCCTACGAGCAGTACTTC
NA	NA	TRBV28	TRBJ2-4	CASSLKSLGSRDGGVYF	TGTGCCAGCAGTTTGAAGTCACTAGGCAGCCGGGATGGAGGTGTGTACTTC
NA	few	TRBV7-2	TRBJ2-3	CASSRPYTDTQYF	TGTGCCAGCAGCCGTCCCTACACAGATACGCAGTATTTT
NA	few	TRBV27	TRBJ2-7	CASSTGFYEQYF	TGTGCCAGCAGTACAGGGTTCTACGAGCAGTACTTC
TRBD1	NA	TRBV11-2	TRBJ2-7	CASSATIQGEQYF	TGTGCCAGCAGCGCAACCATACAGGGGGAGCAGTACTTC
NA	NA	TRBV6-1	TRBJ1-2	CASSEALGVSSYGYTF	TGTGCCAGCAGTGAAGCACTGGGGGTAAGCTCCTATGGCTACACCTTC
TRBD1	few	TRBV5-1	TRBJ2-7	CASSFQGQGNLDEQYF	TGCGCCAGCAGCTTCCAGGGACAGGGGAATTTAGACGAGCAGTACTTC
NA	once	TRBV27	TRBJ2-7	CASSFNSAGYERYF	TGTGCCAGCAGTTTCAACTCGGCCGGCTACGAGCGGTACTTC
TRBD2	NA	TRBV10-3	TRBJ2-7	CASRTSGDSYEQYF	TGTGCCTCTCGGACTAGCGGGGATTCCTACGAGCAGTACTTC
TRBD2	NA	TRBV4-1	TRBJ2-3	CASSQVAGRTDTQYF	TGCGCCAGCAGCCAAGTAGCGGGGCGTACAGATACGCAGTATTTT
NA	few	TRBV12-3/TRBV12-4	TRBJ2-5	CASTRWGSPGETQYF	TGTGCCAGCACCCGTTGGGGCAGCCCTGGGGAGACCCAGTACTTC
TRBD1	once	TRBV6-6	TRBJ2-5	CASSTDRAYQETQYF	TGTGCCAGCAGTACGGACAGGGCGTACCAAGAGACCCAGTACTTC
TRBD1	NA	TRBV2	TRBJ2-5	CASNRDRGQTQYF	TGTGCCAGCAACCGGGACAGGGGACAGACCCAGTACTTC
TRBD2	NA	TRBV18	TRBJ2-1	CASSPPTSGYNEQFF	TGTGCCAGCTCACCACCGACTAGCGGTTACAATGAGCAGTTCTTC
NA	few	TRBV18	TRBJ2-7	CASSPSGRTGPREAQYF	TGTGCCAGCTCACCGTCGGGACGGACGGGTCCAAGAGAGGCCCAGTACTTC
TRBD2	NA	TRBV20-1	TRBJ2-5	CSATGLAGGTQYF	TGCAGTGCTACGGGACTAGCTGGTGGGACCCAGTACTTC
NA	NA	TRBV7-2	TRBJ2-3	CASRQGPPDTQYF	TGTGCCAGCAGACAGGGACCGCCAGATACGCAGTATTTT
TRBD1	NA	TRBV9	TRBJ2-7	CASSYGTGTSYEQYF	TGTGCCAGCTCGTACGGGACAGGGACATCCTACGAGCAGTACTTC
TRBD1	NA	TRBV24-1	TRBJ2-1	CATSDLGTGNQETQFF	TGTGCCACCAGTGATTTGGGGACAGGGAACCAAGAGACCCAGTTCTTC
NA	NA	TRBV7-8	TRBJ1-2	CASSESPSQGGYTF	TGTGCCAGCAGCGAGTCCCCCTCTCAGGGAGGCTACACCTTC
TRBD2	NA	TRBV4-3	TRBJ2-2	CASSQDASGRNTGELFF	TGCGCCAGCAGCCAAGATGCTAGCGGGAGGAACACCGGGGAGCTGTTTTTT
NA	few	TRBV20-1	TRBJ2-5	CSARTEGYQETQYF	TGCAGTGCTAGAACGGAAGGGTACCAAGAGACCCAGTACTTC
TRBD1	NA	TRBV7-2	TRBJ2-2	CASPGQGNTGELFF	TGTGCCAGTCCGGGACAGGGGAACACCGGGGAGCTGTTTTTT
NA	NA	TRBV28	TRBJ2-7	CASSLPFHEQYF	TGTGCCAGCAGTCTCCCCTTCCACGAGCAGTACTTC
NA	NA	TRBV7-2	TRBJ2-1	CASSPGGLSTQNEQFF	TGTGCCAGCAGCCCCGGAGGCCTATCGACTCAAAATGAGCAGTTCTTC